A selection of T cell receptor beta chains follows, all from one sample in a study of cytomegalovirus exposure and HLA in healthy donors. TCRdb's copy holds only in-frame clones and misses some; the assay was immunoSEQ multiplex PCR. The data show about 270,000 clones, with 75% to 90% seen just once and approximately 4.3% held by the top ten. Sequenced sample: PBMCs. These receptors were taken from a man aged 35-49 years in good health and CMV-seropositive. The CDR3 runs from the conserved cysteine through the conserved F or W. D genes are given only for firm matches. Rows may omit the clone size; those that give it use once, few, many or a size class.

V gene: TRBV27; D gene: NA; J gene: TRBJ2-2; CDR3 length: 16; clone size: NA; CDR3 DNA: TGTGCCAGCAGTCCGAGGGGGAGCCTTAACACCGGGGAGCTGTTTTTT; CDR3 protein: CASSPRGSLNTGELFF
V gene: TRBV5-1; D gene: NA; J gene: TRBJ2-3; CDR3 length: 16; clone size: NA; CDR3 DNA: TGCGCCAGCAGCTTGCTCACTCTTATAAGCACAGATACGCAGTATTTT; CDR3 protein: CASSLLTLISTDTQYF
V gene: TRBV4-3; D gene: TRBD1; J gene: TRBJ2-7; CDR3 length: 16; clone size: NA; CDR3 DNA: TGCGCCAGCAGCCAAGATTGGGCAGGGGGCCCATACGAGCAGTACTTC; CDR3 protein: CASSQDWAGGPYEQYF
V gene: TRBV4-2; D gene: TRBD1; J gene: TRBJ2-7; CDR3 length: 15; clone size: NA; CDR3 DNA: TGTGCCAGCAGCCACAGCGGGACAGGGAGCTACGAGCAGTACTTC; CDR3 protein: CASSHSGTGSYEQYF
V gene: TRBV9; D gene: TRBD1; J gene: TRBJ1-2; CDR3 length: 13; clone size: NA; CDR3 DNA: TGTGCCAGCAGCTCGTGGACAGGGTTTGGCTACACCTTC; CDR3 protein: CASSSWTGFGYTF
V gene: TRBV27; D gene: TRBD1; J gene: TRBJ2-6; CDR3 length: 18; clone size: once; CDR3 DNA: TGTGCCAGCAGTTTATCTGGGACAGGTTTCTCAGGGGCCAACGTCCTGACTTTC; CDR3 protein: CASSLSGTGFSGANVLTF
V gene: TRBV5-1; D gene: TRBD1; J gene: TRBJ2-6; CDR3 length: 19; clone size: NA; CDR3 DNA: TGCGCCAGCAGCGCTAATACCGGGACAGTGCACTCTGGGGCCAACGTCCTGACTTTC; CDR3 protein: CASSANTGTVHSGANVLTF
V gene: TRBV11-2; D gene: NA; J gene: TRBJ2-7; CDR3 length: 14; clone size: NA; CDR3 DNA: TGTGCCAGCAGCCCCCTGGACAGTAATAACGAGCAGTACTTC; CDR3 protein: CASSPLDSNNEQYF
V gene: TRBV29-1; D gene: NA; J gene: TRBJ1-1; CDR3 length: 17; clone size: NA; CDR3 DNA: TGCAGCGTGTTCACAAGCAGGGAACGGCATACGAACACTGAAGCTTTCTTT; CDR3 protein: CSVFTSRERHTNTEAFF
V gene: TRBV7-2; D gene: TRBD2; J gene: TRBJ2-5; CDR3 length: 15; clone size: once; CDR3 DNA: TGTGCCAGCAGGCTAGCGGGAGGTAATTCGGAGACCCAGTACTTC; CDR3 protein: CASRLAGGNSETQYF
V gene: TRBV7-2; D gene: NA; J gene: TRBJ1-6; CDR3 length: 12; clone size: once; CDR3 DNA: TGTGCCAGCAGCTTAGCGCTCGGTTCCCTCCACTTT; CDR3 protein: CASSLALGSLHF
V gene: TRBV2; D gene: TRBD2; J gene: TRBJ2-1; CDR3 length: 16; clone size: NA; CDR3 DNA: TGTGCCAGCAGGGACGCGGTACTAGCGGGTAGCGGTGAGCAGTTCTTC; CDR3 protein: CASRDAVLAGSGEQFF
V gene: TRBV19; D gene: NA; J gene: TRBJ1-5; CDR3 length: 16; clone size: NA; CDR3 DNA: TGTGCCAGTAGTAGGGGGGTGCGGGGTAGCAATCAGCCCCAGCATTTT; CDR3 protein: CASSRGVRGSNQPQHF
V gene: TRBV18; D gene: NA; J gene: TRBJ2-7; CDR3 length: 15; clone size: NA; CDR3 DNA: TGTGCCAGCTCACCACGGAGCGGCTACTCCTACGAGCAGTACTTC; CDR3 protein: CASSPRSGYSYEQYF
V gene: TRBV4-1; D gene: NA; J gene: TRBJ1-5; CDR3 length: 16; clone size: NA; CDR3 DNA: TGCGCCAGCAGCCACCCGCGGGGGGCAGGGAATCAGCCCCAGCATTTT; CDR3 protein: CASSHPRGAGNQPQHF
V gene: TRBV15; D gene: TRBD1; J gene: TRBJ2-5; CDR3 length: 14; clone size: NA; CDR3 DNA: TGTGCCACCAGCAGAGATCACAGGGGCGAGACCCAGTACTTC; CDR3 protein: CATSRDHRGETQYF
V gene: TRBV28; D gene: NA; J gene: TRBJ1-1; CDR3 length: 15; clone size: NA; CDR3 DNA: TGTGCCAGCAGTTTAAACCTGGGGGCTTACACTGAAGCTTTCTTT; CDR3 protein: CASSLNLGAYTEAFF
V gene: TRBV28; D gene: NA; J gene: TRBJ2-6; CDR3 length: 15; clone size: NA; CDR3 DNA: TGTGCGGCGGGGAGGTTTGGCTCTGGGGCCAACGTCCTGACTTTC; CDR3 protein: CAAGRFGSGANVLTF
V gene: TRBV5-1; D gene: NA; J gene: TRBJ2-7; CDR3 length: 14; clone size: NA; CDR3 DNA: TGCGCCAGCAGCCCAAACGGACAGTTCTACGAGCAGTACTTC; CDR3 protein: CASSPNGQFYEQYF
V gene: TRBV19; D gene: NA; J gene: TRBJ2-1; CDR3 length: 14; clone size: NA; CDR3 DNA: TGTGCCAGTAGTATGGGCAGGGCCTACAATGAGCAGTTCTTC; CDR3 protein: CASSMGRAYNEQFF
V gene: TRBV6-1; D gene: NA; J gene: TRBJ2-1; CDR3 length: 15; clone size: NA; CDR3 DNA: TGTGCCAGCAGTGAATTCATTCTCCAGGTCGATGAGCAGTTCTTC; CDR3 protein: CASSEFILQVDEQFF
V gene: TRBV4-1; D gene: NA; J gene: TRBJ2-2; CDR3 length: 19; clone size: few; CDR3 DNA: TGCGCCAGCAGCCGCTTACAAGGCCGGGGAACCACGAACACCGGGGAGCTGTTTTTT; CDR3 protein: CASSRLQGRGTTNTGELFF
V gene: TRBV28; D gene: TRBD1; J gene: TRBJ1-3; CDR3 length: 16; clone size: NA; CDR3 DNA: TGTGCCAGCAGTGGCCGACAGGGGGCGGGTGGAAACACCATATATTTT; CDR3 protein: CASSGRQGAGGNTIYF
V gene: TRBV7-8; D gene: TRBD2; J gene: TRBJ2-3; CDR3 length: 16; clone size: NA; CDR3 DNA: TGTGCCAGCAGTGAAGCGGGAGGGAACATAGGAGATACGCAGTATTTT; CDR3 protein: CASSEAGGNIGDTQYF
V gene: TRBV5-4; D gene: TRBD2; J gene: TRBJ2-7; CDR3 length: 15; clone size: NA; CDR3 DNA: TGTGCCAGCAGCTTCGGGACTAGCGGGAGGTACGAGCAGTACTTC; CDR3 protein: CASSFGTSGRYEQYF
V gene: TRBV6-5; D gene: NA; J gene: TRBJ1-1; CDR3 length: 13; clone size: few; CDR3 DNA: TGTGCCAGCAGTGAGTTGGAGGACACTGAAGCTTTCTTT; CDR3 protein: CASSELEDTEAFF
V gene: TRBV5-6; D gene: NA; J gene: TRBJ2-7; CDR3 length: 15; clone size: NA; CDR3 DNA: TGTGCCAGCAGCTTGGCAGGGATTTTGTCCGGCGAGCAGTACTTC; CDR3 protein: CASSLAGILSGEQYF
V gene: TRBV6-1; D gene: TRBD2; J gene: TRBJ2-5; CDR3 length: 14; clone size: once; CDR3 DNA: TGTGCCAGCAGTAGACTAGCGGGATATGAGACCCAGTACTTC; CDR3 protein: CASSRLAGYETQYF
V gene: TRBV6-1; D gene: NA; J gene: TRBJ2-1; CDR3 length: 14; clone size: NA; CDR3 DNA: TGTGCCAGCAGTGGTAGTCGGAGCACCAATGAGCAGTTCTTC; CDR3 protein: CASSGSRSTNEQFF
V gene: TRBV9; D gene: TRBD2; J gene: TRBJ2-3; CDR3 length: 14; clone size: NA; CDR3 DNA: TGTGCCAGCACCACTAGCGGGAGTGGAGATACGCAGTATTTT; CDR3 protein: CASTTSGSGDTQYF
V gene: TRBV29-1; D gene: TRBD1; J gene: TRBJ1-2; CDR3 length: 15; clone size: NA; CDR3 DNA: TGCAGCGTTGAAGTTGTCGACAGGGCTAACTATGGCTACACCTTC; CDR3 protein: CSVEVVDRANYGYTF
V gene: TRBV7-3; D gene: NA; J gene: TRBJ2-3; CDR3 length: 15; clone size: NA; CDR3 DNA: TGTGCCAGCAGCTTAACGGGGGGAGGAACAGATACGCAGTATTTT; CDR3 protein: CASSLTGGGTDTQYF
V gene: TRBV6-5; D gene: TRBD1; J gene: TRBJ2-7; CDR3 length: 15; clone size: NA; CDR3 DNA: TGTGCCAGCAGTAAACTGGGACAGGGGAAGATAGAGCAGTACTTC; CDR3 protein: CASSKLGQGKIEQYF
V gene: TRBV7-2; D gene: TRBD2; J gene: TRBJ2-5; CDR3 length: 15; clone size: NA; CDR3 DNA: TGTGCCAGCAGCTCCCTTAGCGGGAGAAAGGAGACCCAGTACTTC; CDR3 protein: CASSSLSGRKETQYF
V gene: TRBV5-4; D gene: TRBD2; J gene: TRBJ2-3; CDR3 length: 16; clone size: NA; CDR3 DNA: TGTGCCAGCAGCGAAGTTGGACTAGCGGGCACAGATACGCAGTATTTT; CDR3 protein: CASSEVGLAGTDTQYF
V gene: TRBV28; D gene: TRBD1; J gene: TRBJ1-3; CDR3 length: 14; clone size: once; CDR3 DNA: TGTGCCAGCCAACAGGGGGTAAGGGGAAACACCATATATTTT; CDR3 protein: CASQQGVRGNTIYF
V gene: TRBV7-2; D gene: TRBD2; J gene: TRBJ2-7; CDR3 length: 15; clone size: once; CDR3 DNA: TGTGCCAGCAGCGTCGGGGGGGCTGGGGCCTACGAGCAGTACTTC; CDR3 protein: CASSVGGAGAYEQYF
V gene: TRBV7-9; D gene: NA; J gene: TRBJ2-7; CDR3 length: 13; clone size: NA; CDR3 DNA: TGTGCCAGCAGCCCGTTCGTTGCCTACGAGCAGTACTTC; CDR3 protein: CASSPFVAYEQYF
V gene: TRBV19; D gene: NA; J gene: TRBJ1-2; CDR3 length: 15; clone size: NA; CDR3 DNA: TGTGCCAGTAGTATCTCGGGCGGGGCAAACTATGGCTACACCTTC; CDR3 protein: CASSISGGANYGYTF
V gene: TRBV2; D gene: NA; J gene: TRBJ2-1; CDR3 length: 14; clone size: NA; CDR3 DNA: TGTGCCAGCAGTGTGTCTAGTTCCTACAATGAGCAGTTCTTC; CDR3 protein: CASSVSSSYNEQFF
V gene: TRBV6-1; D gene: NA; J gene: TRBJ2-1; CDR3 length: 12; clone size: NA; CDR3 DNA: TGTGCCAGCAGTGAAATGGGAGATGAGCAGTTCTTC; CDR3 protein: CASSEMGDEQFF
V gene: TRBV19; D gene: NA; J gene: TRBJ1-5; CDR3 length: 14; clone size: NA; CDR3 DNA: TGTGCCAGTAGTATCCAGGGAACCCATCAGCCCCAGCATTTT; CDR3 protein: CASSIQGTHQPQHF
V gene: TRBV9; D gene: TRBD1; J gene: TRBJ1-4; CDR3 length: 14; clone size: NA; CDR3 DNA: TGTGCCAGCGCGGGGACAGCCCAAAATGAAAAACTGTTTTTT; CDR3 protein: CASAGTAQNEKLFF
V gene: TRBV7-3; D gene: TRBD2; J gene: TRBJ2-2; CDR3 length: 17; clone size: NA; CDR3 DNA: TGTGCCAGCAGCTTAAAAGGACTAGCGCCGGACACCGGGGAGCTGTTTTTT; CDR3 protein: CASSLKGLAPDTGELFF
V gene: TRBV18; D gene: TRBD1; J gene: TRBJ2-2; CDR3 length: 15; clone size: NA; CDR3 DNA: TGTGCCAGCTCGCAAGCCCCAGGGGGAAGCGGGGAGCTGTTTTTT; CDR3 protein: CASSQAPGGSGELFF
V gene: TRBV7-9; D gene: TRBD2; J gene: TRBJ2-5; CDR3 length: 16; clone size: NA; CDR3 DNA: TGTGCCAGCAGCCCCGGACTAGCGGGAGGGCCGGAGACCCAGTACTTC; CDR3 protein: CASSPGLAGGPETQYF
V gene: TRBV5-1; D gene: TRBD1; J gene: TRBJ2-1; CDR3 length: 15; clone size: NA; CDR3 DNA: TGCGCCAGCAGCTCCGACAGGGGGCTTTACAATGAGCAGTTCTTC; CDR3 protein: CASSSDRGLYNEQFF
V gene: TRBV6-4; D gene: NA; J gene: TRBJ1-1; CDR3 length: 13; clone size: NA; CDR3 DNA: TGTGCCAGCAGCATGACGGGGAACACTGAAGCTTTCTTT; CDR3 protein: CASSMTGNTEAFF
V gene: TRBV5-4; D gene: TRBD1; J gene: TRBJ2-7; CDR3 length: 16; clone size: NA; CDR3 DNA: TGTGCCAGCAGCAGCTTGGAGGCAGGGGGCTTGCGCGAGCAGTACTTC; CDR3 protein: CASSSLEAGGLREQYF
V gene: TRBV18; D gene: NA; J gene: TRBJ2-1; CDR3 length: 14; clone size: NA; CDR3 DNA: TGTGCCAGCTCACCACGATTTGATGAGAATGAGCAGTTCTTC; CDR3 protein: CASSPRFDENEQFF
V gene: TRBV27; D gene: NA; J gene: TRBJ1-2; CDR3 length: 13; clone size: NA; CDR3 DNA: TGTGCCAGCAGTCAAACAGGCGACTATGGCTACACCTTC; CDR3 protein: CASSQTGDYGYTF